The next 3 T cell receptor beta chains were all read from a single sample in a study of cytomegalovirus exposure and HLA in healthy donors. The PCR employed 60 Vbeta primers together with 13 Jbeta primers. Some clones are missing from TCRdb's copy, which holds only in-frame ones; the method was immunoSEQ multiplex PCR. The data show around 100,000 clones, approximately 80% seen once. The sample was PBMCs. The receptors originated from a woman between 70 and 85 years old in good health and CMV-seropositive.

The J gene is TRBJ2-7, the V gene TRBV29-1; 10 nucleotides agree with TRBD1. This CDR3 is built from 17 residues. CDR1 and CDR2 from the germline V gene are SQVTM and ANQGSEA. The V and J ends lost 8 bases and 0 bases, in that order; junction bases with no gene match: 16. This CDR3 reads CSIRGVSRDRGSYEQYF. CDR3 sequence (DNA): TGCAGCATTAGAGGGGTTAGCCGGGACAGGGGCTCCTACGAGCAGTACTTC.

A word on this clone: An end of the junction differs from the germline gene, which may be a read error. In DNA, the CDR3 is TGTGCCAGCAGTTCCCCGGGGGGGGGTCAAGTGACCCAGTACTTC. Its translation is CASSSPGGGQVTQYF. The rearrangement links TRBV28 to TRBJ2-5; TRBD2 matches 8 bases. The CDR3 totals 15 residues. Germline V gene sequence: CDR1 MDHEN, CDR2 SYDVKM.

This chain connects TRBV6-5 to TRBJ2-3, with TRBD1 identical over 8 bases. Trimming at V came to 11 bases and at J to 4 bases, leaving 11 bases not matched to a gene. Germline loops: CDR1 MNHEY, CDR2 SVGAGI. The CDR3 runs to 14 residues. The CDR3 sequence is CASEDRVEADTQYF. CDR3 DNA sequence: TGTGCCTCGGAGGACAGGGTAGAAGCAGATACGCAGTATTTT.